This T cell receptor beta chain stems from a study of patients and donors after allogeneic stem cell transplantation. TCRdb re-analysed the RT-PCR reads in MiXCR, keeping a single row per CDR3 protein. This sample has about 70,000 distinct CDR3 sequences, with roughly 29% found just once. This clonotype has only a few counts. Trimming removed 0 bases at V and 4 bases at J, with 13 bases between. Germline V gives CDR1 SGHRS, CDR2 YFSETQ. The CDR3 spans 15 residues. This clonotype originated in a human donor who was either an allogeneic HSCT recipient or a stem cell or donor lymphocyte infusion donor (not recorded which). It is not recorded whose cells these are; they may come from a transplant donor. The chain combines TRBV5-1 with TRBJ1-2; D remains ambiguous. The material sequenced was blood, either unsorted or a sorted T cell fraction (not recorded which). CDR3 nucleotide sequence: TGCGCCAGCAGCTTGGAGAAGGGTCGGGGCTATGGCTACACCTTC. Residues: CASSLEKGRGYGYTF.